This T cell receptor beta chain was profiled in a study of cytomegalovirus exposure and HLA in healthy donors. Study summary: Ancestry clustering placed 81% of 350 to 500 genotyped donors in the Caucasian-associated cluster. Study-level results: Later analysis showed most CMV-associated TCR beta chains appearing HLA-restricted.

Germline-derived CDR1 and CDR2 are ENHRY and SYGVKD. The CDR3 is 17 residues long. V dropped 6 bases and J dropped 0; count of bases not matched to a gene: 4. The PCR ran on 60 Vbeta and 13 Jbeta primers. Libraries were prepared by immunoSEQ multiplex PCR; TCRdb keeps only in-frame clonotypes and omits some of them. This sample has about 68,000 clones, with 81% found just once. On this clone: Its specificity is not known.

The sample taken for sequencing was PBMCs. The chain couples TRBV10-3 to TRBJ2-3, with 15 bases lining up with TRBD2. This sequence originates from a human donor in good health. The CDR3 loop is CAISGLAGGTSTDTQYF. The CDR3 DNA reads TGTGCCATCAGCGGACTAGCGGGGGGGACTAGCACAGATACGCAGTATTTT.